These T cell receptor beta chains were read from a single sample in a study of control samples from healthy donors and cancer patients. Sequencing was performed with immunoSEQ multiplex PCR; in TCRdb, only in-frame clones are kept and a portion is missing. Counted here are approximately 100,000 clones, about 90% occurring once; the ten biggest clones make up approximately 14%. What was sequenced was blood. Receptors originate from a man aged 25-45 years in good health. Each CDR3 is given with its conserved first and last residue. Each record gives: V gene, CDR3 protein.

TRBV9 | CASSVQTGTVNQPQHF
TRBV6-4 | CASSAQPNTGELFF
TRBV19 | CASSMDRLGKLFF
TRBV7-6 | CASSLAPAGASYNEQFF
TRBV9 | CASSVEGRIGSYTF
TRBV30 | CAWSKTGLNTEAFF
TRBV5-1 | CASSYGTSGYQETQYF
TRBV5-1 | CASRFQGQETQYF
TRBV28 | CASRGQGAVTGELFF
TRBV7-9 | CASSFPGGLARDNEQFF
TRBV30 | CAWDSTGYTQYF
TRBV2 | CASSAGHSANTGELFF
TRBV7-9 | CASSLGANRVPDQPQHF
TRBV5-5 | CASSPSGTIADTQYF
TRBV9 | CASSFRTGPGGYTF
TRBV3-1/TRBV3-2 | CASSQDSHEQYF
TRBV19 | CATEGGTDTQYF
TRBV3-1/TRBV3-2 | CASSQGGGPGEQYF
TRBV5-1 | CASSNSVSADTQYF
TRBV9 | CASSVGGASNTEAFF
TRBV11-3 | CASSLETSGSTGEQFF
TRBV3-1/TRBV3-2 | CASSQGTTTGQPQHF
TRBV6-6 | CATEGTGYEKLFF